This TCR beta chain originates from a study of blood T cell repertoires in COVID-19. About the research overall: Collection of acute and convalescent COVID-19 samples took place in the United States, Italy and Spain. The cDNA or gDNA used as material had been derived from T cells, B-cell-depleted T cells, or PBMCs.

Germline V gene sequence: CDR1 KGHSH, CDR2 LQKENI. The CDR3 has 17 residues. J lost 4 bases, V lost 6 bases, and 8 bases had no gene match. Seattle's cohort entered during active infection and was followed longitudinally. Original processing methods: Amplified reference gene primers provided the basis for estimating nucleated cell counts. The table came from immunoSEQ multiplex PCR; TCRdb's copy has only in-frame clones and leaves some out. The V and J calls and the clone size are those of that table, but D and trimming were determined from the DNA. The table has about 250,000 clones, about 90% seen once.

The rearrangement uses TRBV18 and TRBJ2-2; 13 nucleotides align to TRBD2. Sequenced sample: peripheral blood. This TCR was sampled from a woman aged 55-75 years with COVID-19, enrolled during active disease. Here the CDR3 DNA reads TGTGCCAGCTCGCCGATCAGGACTAGCGGGGGCACCGGGGAGCTGTTTTTT. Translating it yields CASSPIRTSGGTGELFF.